This T cell receptor (beta chain) is drawn from a study of T-cell memory formation after mild COVID-19. Study overall: TCR clusters were mostly donor specific. General study points: A subset of responding clones appeared in pre-infection memory, suggesting cross-reactive memory joined. Mainly in CM and EM were contracting CD4+ clones; CD8+ were in EMRA.

Germline CDR1 DFQATT, CDR2 SNEGSKA (reference sequence). This CDR3 region has 16 residues. V gave up 5 bases and J gave up 1 base; unmatched junction bases: 11. This clonotype has a handful of counts. Antigen: not known. TCRdb redid the calling of the 5' RACE reads with MiXCR, one entry per CDR3 protein. The data show over 250,000 distinct CDR3 sequences, roughly 15% seen once. The TCR originated in a man younger than 35 who had mild COVID-19 (a few samples of this study predate the infection). Cell type and time point are not known. The V call is TRBV20-1, the J call TRBJ2-3; 8 positions agree with TRBD1. The source material was PBMCs or a T cell subset sorted from them (not recorded which). CDR3 sequence reads: CSAGTTDRAGTDTQYF. The DNA of the CDR3 is TGCAGTGCTGGAACGACGGACAGGGCGGGCACAGATACGCAGTATTTT.